The present T cell receptor (beta chain) was sequenced within a study of patients and donors after allogeneic stem cell transplantation. CDR3 length equals 14 residues. CDR1 MNHNY and CDR2 SVGAGI come from the germline V gene (reference sequence). Trimming shortened V by 7 bases and J by 13 bases, and 20 bases separated the two germline ends. This clonotype was detected a few times. TCRdb itself ran the RT-PCR reads through MiXCR, one entry per CDR3 protein. Here the sample spans about 200,000 distinct CDR3 sequences, roughly two fifths being singletons. The gene calls are TRBV6-6 and TRBJ1-6; D not certain. The sequenced sample consisted of blood, either unsorted or a sorted T cell fraction (not recorded which). This sequence originates from a human donor who was either an allogeneic HSCT recipient or a stem cell or donor lymphocyte infusion donor (not recorded which). It is not recorded whose cells these are; they may come from a transplant donor. CDR3 in amino acids: CASIPAPGATPLHF. The CDR3 nucleotides are TGTGCCAGCATCCCGGCCCCGGGAGCCACCCCCCTCCACTTT.